This is a list of T cell receptor beta chains from one sample in a study of T cells in tuberculosis. The table came from immunoSEQ multiplex PCR; TCRdb's copy has only in-frame clones and leaves some out. Of 20,000 to 25,000 clones listed, over 75% are singletons. Sequences were derived from PBMCs, sampled at tuberculosis diagnosis. The receptors originated from an adult with tuberculosis. The CDR3 runs from the conserved cysteine through the conserved F or W. The D gene is left open where the match is weak. The size field is filled for only some rows; it gives once, few, many or a size class.

clone_size | d_call | j_call | v_call | cdr3_aa | cdr3_nt
NA | TRBD2 | TRBJ2-3 | TRBV4-3 | CASSQELASGDTQYF | TGCGCCAGCAGCCAAGAACTAGCGTCTGGAGATACGCAGTATTTT
NA | NA | TRBJ1-5 | TRBV29-1 | CSPEPGVNQPQHF | TGCAGTCCTGAACCAGGGGTGAATCAGCCCCAGCATTTT
NA | TRBD2 | TRBJ2-5 | TRBV2 | CAGSTGLAQTQYF | TGTGCCGGATCAACGGGACTAGCGCAGACCCAGTACTTC
NA | NA | TRBJ2-7 | TRBV9 | CASSVGPETYEQYF | TGTGCCAGCAGCGTAGGTCCGGAGACCTACGAGCAGTACTTC
NA | TRBD2 | TRBJ2-7 | TRBV5-1 | CASSPAGVREQYF | TGCGCCAGCAGCCCAGCGGGAGTCAGGGAGCAGTACTTC
once | NA | TRBJ2-7 | TRBV11-2 | CASSVDPGSYTYEQYF | TGTGCCAGCAGCGTTGATCCCGGGTCCTATACCTACGAGCAGTACTTC
NA | TRBD2 | TRBJ2-1 | TRBV6-5 | CASTPRGGGNNEQFF | TGTGCCAGCACCCCCCGTGGCGGGGGGAACAATGAGCAGTTCTTC
NA | NA | TRBJ2-3 | TRBV29-1 | CSVEAPEVGYTDTQYF | TGCAGCGTTGAAGCCCCAGAAGTTGGTTACACAGATACGCAGTATTTT
NA | NA | TRBJ2-4 | TRBV2 | CASTEALAKNIQYF | TGTGCCAGCACCGAGGCCCTAGCCAAAAACATTCAGTACTTC
NA | TRBD2 | TRBJ2-1 | TRBV27 | CASSSSGRAWNEQFF | TGTGCCAGCAGTTCTAGCGGGAGGGCCTGGAATGAGCAGTTCTTC
NA | NA | TRBJ1-4 | TRBV5-6 | CASSLVSEKLFF | TGTGCCAGCAGCTTGGTAAGCGAAAAACTGTTTTTT
NA | TRBD1 | TRBJ2-5 | TRBV30 | CAWRPEVRGRQETQYF | TGTGCCTGGAGGCCCGAGGTTAGGGGGCGGCAAGAGACCCAGTACTTC
NA | TRBD1 | TRBJ2-3 | TRBV5-4 | CASSLDYRGTDTQYF | TGTGCCAGCAGCTTGGATTACAGGGGGACAGATACGCAGTATTTT
NA | TRBD2 | TRBJ2-3 | TRBV10-1 | CASSPWTRDADTQYF | TGCGCCAGCAGTCCTTGGACTAGGGATGCAGATACGCAGTATTTT
NA | TRBD2 | TRBJ2-1 | TRBV30 | CAWEPGLAGQGDNEQFF | TGTGCCTGGGAGCCGGGACTAGCGGGACAAGGGGACAATGAGCAGTTCTTC
NA | TRBD2 | TRBJ2-1 | TRBV19 | CASRLAGGGNEQFF | TGTGCCAGCCGACTAGCGGGAGGAGGGAATGAGCAGTTCTTC
NA | TRBD2 | TRBJ2-7 | TRBV5-3 | CARSLFLAGSYEQYF | TGTGCCAGAAGCTTGTTCCTAGCGGGATCCTACGAGCAGTACTTC
few | TRBD1 | TRBJ2-7 | TRBV28 | CASRGTAQYEQYF | TGTGCCAGCAGGGGGACAGCGCAGTACGAGCAGTACTTC
NA | NA | TRBJ2-3 | TRBV5-1 | CASSLVGGGTDTQYF | TGCGCCAGCAGCTTGGTAGGGGGAGGCACAGATACGCAGTATTTT
few | TRBD1 | TRBJ2-2 | TRBV5-1 | CASSLATADREMFF | TGCGCCAGCAGCTTGGCCACCGCGGACAGGGAAATGTTTTTT
NA | NA | TRBJ1-6 | TRBV30 | CAWSHQGSENSPLHF | TGTGCCTGGAGTCATCAGGGTTCGGAGAATTCACCCCTCCACTTT
NA | TRBD1 | TRBJ1-5 | TRBV10-2 | CASSETGGNQPQHF | TGCGCCAGCAGTGAGACAGGGGGAAATCAGCCCCAGCATTTT
NA | NA | TRBJ1-1 | TRBV12-2 | CASRPRDRPMNTEAFF | TGTGCAAGTCGCCCACGGGACAGGCCCATGAACACTGAAGCTTTCTTT
NA | NA | TRBJ2-1 | TRBV4-3 | CASSQGASSSYNEQFF | TGCGCCAGCAGCCAAGGGGCGTCGAGCTCCTACAATGAGCAGTTCTTC